The 26 T cell receptor beta chains below were found in one sample sequenced in a study of breast tumors, draining lymph nodes, adjacent tissues. Breast cancer patients provided tissue from their axillary draining lymph nodes. TCRdb analysed the multiplex PCR reads with MiXCR anew, one entry per CDR3 protein. The repertoire holds 65,000 to 80,000 distinct CDR3 sequences, with roughly 20% as singletons. The specimen was axillary lymph node tissue. Receptors originate from a female donor with breast cancer. Some clones in this sample may be carry-over from other donors' samples.

This clonotype came up many times. This sequence joins TRBV15 and TRBJ1-2, with D perhaps matching TRBD1 (6 bases). The V gene lost 5 bases and the J gene lost 5 bases, with 15 bases spanning the gap. The CDR3 covers 14 residues. Germline V gene lookup returns CDR1 LNHNV and CDR2 YYDKDF (reference sequence). The CDR3 sequence: CATSQGGLTYGYTF. The CDR3 DNA follows: TGTGCCACCAGCCAAGGGGGGCTTACATATGGCTACACCTTC.

This clonotype came up many times. The V call is TRBV24-1, the J call TRBJ2-3, with D possibly being TRBD1 (6 bases). This CDR3 comprises 15 residues. Deletions cut 4 bases from V and 0 bases from J, with 10 bases between. CDR1 is KGHDR and CDR2 is SFDVKD in the germline V gene. DNA of the CDR3: TGTGCCACCAGTGACTACGGACAGAGCACAGATACGCAGTATTTT. Amino acids: CATSDYGQSTDTQYF.

With respect to this clonotype: This may be a read error, as it is one base from a much larger clone. The J gene is TRBJ2-2, the V gene TRBV4-1; D perhaps matches TRBD1 (6 bases). The CDR3 length is 13 residues. Germline-derived CDR1 and CDR2 are MGHRA and YSYEKL. The CDR3 DNA is TGCGCCACCGGGGACACTAACACCGGGGAGCTGCTTTTT. Protein: CATGDTNTGELLF.

This clonotype occurred a few times. The chain carries TRBV3-1 and TRBJ2-5, with a possible D match to TRBD2 (6 bases). Germline values: CDR1 LGHDT, CDR2 YNNKEL (reference sequence). Trimming left V 1 base short and J 3 bases short, with 12 bases between. The CDR3 loop spans 15 amino acids. The CDR3 DNA follows: TGTGCCAGCAGCCAAGGGGTTAGCGGAAAAGAGACCCAGTACTTC. Translated, it gives CASSQGVSGKETQYF.

Ten or more counts support this clonotype. The rearrangement links TRBV29-1 to TRBJ1-2, with D maybe TRBD1 (6 bases). The V gene lost 7 bases and the J gene lost 4 bases, with 13 bases spanning the gap. CDR3 size: 12 residues. Germline CDR1 is SQVTM and CDR2 is ANQGSEA. CDR3 DNA sequence: TGCAGCGCGACACAGGGACGCTATGGCTACACCTTC. Protein: CSATQGRYGYTF.

On this clonotype itself: This may be a read error, as it is one base from a much larger clone. The chain is built from TRBV5-4 and TRBJ2-1; 7 bases align to TRBD2. Germline CDR1 and CDR2: SGHNT and YYREEE (reference sequence). The CDR3 consists of 16 residues. The CDR3 DNA sequence: TGTGCCAGCAGCCCTAAGACTAGCCCAGGTGGCAATGGGCAGTTCTTC. This translates into CASSPKTSPGGNGQFF. The complete variable domain, with remaining parts taken from reference TRBV5-4 and TRBJ2-1, reads ETGVTQSPTHLIKTRGQQVTLRCSSQSGHNTVSWYQQALGQGPQFIFQYYREEENGRGNFPPRFSGLQFPNYSSELNVNALELDDSALYLCASSPKTSPGGNGQFFGPGTRLTVL.

This clonotype was seen ten or more times. Here the CDR3 reads CASSLEGQGGGYEQYF. The DNA for the CDR3 is TGCGCCAGCAGCTTGGAAGGACAGGGGGGCGGGTACGAGCAGTACTTC. The V gene is TRBV5-1, the J gene TRBJ2-7, with 10 bases matching TRBD1. Germline V CDR1 and CDR2: SGHRS, YFSETQ. The junction had 7 bases not matched to a gene; V was cut back by 0 bases and J by 4 bases. This CDR3 region has 16 residues.

In its sample, this clonotype was seen many times. CDR3 nucleotide sequence: TGTGCCAGCAGCTCGCGGGGCGGGGTACAAGAGACCCAGTACTTC. Translating it yields CASSSRGGVQETQYF. V usage is TRBV7-2 and J usage is TRBJ2-5; tentatively, D is TRBD2 (6 bases). The CDR3 has 15 residues. Between the trimmed V and J ends, which lost 4 bases and 2 bases, there was a span of 14 bases. In germline, CDR1 is SGHTA, CDR2 FQGNSA.

Turning to this clonotype: A much more abundant neighbour one base away suggests this may be a read error. The chain couples TRBV2 to TRBJ1-4; the D is unclear. Germline V lookup: CDR1 SNHLY, CDR2 FYNNEI. The CDR3 runs to 15 residues. The V end lost 5 bases, the J end lost 3 bases, and 13 bases lay between the germline ends. The CDR3 here is CASSKTDDSNEKLFF. The CDR3 coding sequence is TGTGCCAGCAGTAAAACGGACGATTCTAATGAAAAACTGTTTTTT. Drawing the rest from reference TRBV2 and TRBJ1-4, the complete variable domain is EPEVTQTPSHQVTQMGQEVILRCVPISNHLYFYWYRQILGQKVEFLVSFYNNEISEKSEIFDDQFSVERPDGSNFTLKIRSTKLEDSAMYFCASSKTDDSNEKLFFGSGTQLSVL.

This clonotype came up many times. The rearrangement joins TRBV7-6 to TRBJ2-1, with 7 nucleotides matching TRBD2. Germline V gene lookup returns CDR1 SGHVS and CDR2 FNYEAQ. The junction had 13 bases not matched to a gene; V was cut back by 4 bases and J by 7 bases. This CDR3 has 16 amino acids. DNA of the CDR3: TGTGCCAGCAGCTCCACCGGGACTATGAATCTGAATGAGCAGTTCTTC. It specifies CASSSTGTMNLNEQFF.

This clonotype showed up many times. The chain joins TRBV20-1 to TRBJ2-3; D is unresolved. V lost 6 bases, J lost 2 bases, and 9 bases lay in between. The CDR3 consists of 12 residues. The germline gives CDR1 DFQATT, CDR2 SNEGSKA (reference sequence). The CDR3 loop is CSATSSTDTQYF. DNA for the CDR3: TGCAGTGCCACGAGCTCCACAGATACGCAGTATTTT.

This chain links TRBV6-5 with TRBJ2-5, with TRBD2 matching over 10 bases. J gave up 5 bases and V 7 bases, and 13 bases lay outside the gene matches. The germline CDR1 and CDR2 sequences are MNHEY and SVGAGI. This CDR3 spans 16 amino acids. CDR3 in amino acids: CASTQDPSGSLETQYF. CDR3 coding DNA: TGTGCCAGCACTCAGGACCCTAGCGGGAGTCTGGAGACCCAGTACTTC.

This clonotype was detected many times. This chain connects TRBV11-2 to TRBJ2-1, with 10 bases that match TRBD2. Germline values: CDR1 SGHAT, CDR2 FQNNGV. J gave up 2 bases and V 1 base, and 5 bases lay outside the gene matches. The CDR3 consists of 17 residues. For the CDR3, the DNA is TGTGCCAGCAGCTTAGTAATCCTAGCGGGAGCCTACAATGAGCAGTTCTTC. It translates to CASSLVILAGAYNEQFF.

For this clonotype: At one end, the junction sequence differs from germline, possibly due to a read error. The chain couples TRBV20-1 to TRBJ1-3; D may be TRBD1 (5 bases). CDR1 is DFQATT, CDR2 SNEGSKA, per germline (reference sequence). This CDR3 has 20 amino acids. Here the CDR3 DNA reads TGCAGTGCAAGAGTCCTGGGTGGCAGGGCCCGCCGTAGCTCTGGAAACACCATATATTTT. Translating it yields CSARVLGGRARRSSGNTIYF.

The chain combines TRBV12-3 or TRBV12-4 with TRBJ1-1; D is undetermined. Trimming took off 8 bases at V and 1 base at J, with 5 bases between the two ends. This CDR3 comprises 11 residues. CDR3 nucleotide sequence: TGTGCCAGCCGCGCGAACACTGAAGCTTTCTTT. Encoded protein: CASRANTEAFF.

This clonotype has only a few counts. The V call is TRBV19, the J call TRBJ2-6; perhaps TRBD2 as D (6 bases). The V gene lost 11 bases and the J gene lost 1 base, with 18 bases spanning the gap. Looked up from germline, CDR1 is LNHDA and CDR2 is SQIVND (reference sequence). CDR3 length: 16 amino acids. The CDR3 DNA reads as TGTGCCTCAGGAGGTCAGGCGGGATCTGGGGCCAACGTCCTGACTTTC. This sequence encodes CASGGQAGSGANVLTF.

Comments on this clonotype: With a much larger clone just one base away, this may be a read error. The chain is built from TRBV6-1 and TRBJ2-2; D ambiguous. The CDR3 length is 12 residues. CDR1 is MNHNS, CDR2 SASEGT, per germline. Written as DNA, the CDR3 is TGTGCCTGCAGAGCTCCAGGAAAGTGGGTGTTTTTT. Translated: CACRAPGKWVFF.

This clonotype was observed many times. The genes are TRBV19 and TRBJ2-5, with D unresolved. With 5 bases removed from V and 1 base from J, the gap between germline ends came to 8 bases. CDR3 length equals 13 residues. CDR1 and CDR2 (germline): LNHDA, SQIVND (reference sequence). The CDR3, as DNA: TGTGCCAGTAGTGTTTCTACCCAAGAGACCCAGTACTTC. This encodes CASSVSTQETQYF.

For this clonotype: A much larger clone differs from this one at a single base, so this may be a read error. The chain combines TRBV6-2 or TRBV6-3 with TRBJ1-2; D call uncertain. This CDR3 has 13 residues. Germline V gives CDR1 MNHEY, CDR2 SVGEGT. CDR3 region: CASSYSSGFGYAF. The CDR3 DNA is TGTGCCAGCAGTTACTCGAGCGGTTTTGGCTACGCCTTC.

In regard to this clonotype: This could be a read error, since a much larger clone is one nucleotide away. This chain connects TRBV19 to TRBJ1-5, with 8 bases fitting TRBD1. The CDR3 extends over 15 amino acids. Germline CDR1 is LNHDA and CDR2 is SQIVND (reference sequence). The CDR3 nucleotides are TGTGCCAGTAGTAAGGACAGGGATTACAATCAGCCCCGGCATTTT. Protein: CASSKDRDYNQPRHF.

In its sample, this clonotype was seen many times. The V call is TRBV6-5, the J call TRBJ2-7; 7 bases agree with TRBD1. Germline CDR1 is MNHEY and CDR2 is SVGAGI. The CDR3 runs to 14 residues. With V trimmed by 6 bases and J by 4 bases, 9 bases remained unmatched. The chain's CDR3 is CASSDRQGRYEQYF. The CDR3 DNA sequence: TGTGCCAGCAGCGATAGACAGGGCCGGTACGAGCAGTACTTC.

This clonotype was counted ten times or more. This rearrangement joins TRBV7-2 to TRBJ2-7; no clear D. This CDR3 region has 12 residues. Trimming removed 5 bases from V and 6 bases from J, with 11 bases in between. From germline, CDR1 is SGHTA and CDR2 FQGNSA. The CDR3 DNA reads TGTGCCAGCAGCCGCACCTGGGGCGAGCAGTACTTC. As protein: CASSRTWGEQYF.

The sample holds many counts of this clonotype. J is TRBJ1-2 and V is TRBV4-2; tentative D call: TRBD1 (6 bases). CDR1 and CDR2 from the germline V gene are LGHNA and YNFKEQ. V dropped 0 bases and J dropped 9 bases, with 17 bases sitting between them. The CDR3 length is 15 residues. The CDR3 is CASSQDIGGPLRYTF. In nucleotides, the CDR3 is TGTGCCAGCAGCCAAGATATAGGGGGGCCCCTTCGCTACACCTTC.

This clonotype appeared many times. The CDR3 here is CASRSGASNEKLFF. DNA for the CDR3: TGCGCCAGCAGATCGGGGGCGTCTAATGAAAAACTGTTTTTT. The genes are TRBV5-1 and TRBJ1-4; a possible D gene is TRBD1 (6 bases). The CDR3 spans 14 residues. Germline V gene data show CDR1 as SGHRS and CDR2 as YFSETQ. V was pared by 5 bases and J by 3 bases, with 11 bases between. Full variable domain (rest looked up from reference TRBV5-1 and TRBJ1-4): KAGVTQTPRYLIKTRGQQVTLSCSPISGHRSVSWYQQTPGQGLQFLFEYFSETQRNKGNFPGRFSGRQFSNSRSEMNVSTLELGDSALYLCASRSGASNEKLFFGSGTQLSVL.

This clonotype has at least ten counts. The J gene is TRBJ2-1, the V gene TRBV20-1; TRBD2 aligns across 12 bases. The germline gives CDR1 DFQATT, CDR2 SNEGSKA (reference sequence). The V segment lost 0 bases and the J segment 0 bases; nucleotides outside the gene matches: 9. The CDR3 has 19 amino acids. The DNA of the CDR3 is TGCAGTGCTAGAGATGTTGAAGCTAGCGGGAGGGGCTCCTACAATGAGCAGTTCTTC. Amino acid sequence: CSARDVEASGRGSYNEQFF.

V and J are TRBV20-1 and TRBJ2-1; TRBD2 agrees at 13 bases. Germline values: CDR1 DFQATT, CDR2 SNEGSKA (reference sequence). The CDR3 consists of 16 residues. V lost 5 bases and J lost 7; bases outside the gene matches: 11. CDR3 protein: CSAAPRLAGGANEQFF. The DNA of the CDR3 is TGCAGTGCTGCCCCCCGACTAGCGGGAGGTGCGAATGAGCAGTTCTTC.